The source of this TCR beta chain is a study of blood T cell repertoires in COVID-19. Whole-study context: Sources were T cells, B-cell-depleted T cells, or PBMCs; the material itself was cDNA or gDNA.

This CDR3 has 14 amino acids. V was trimmed by 7 bases and J by 1 base, leaving 10 bases between them. The V gene's germline CDR1 is MDHEN and CDR2 SYDVKM. Study processing details: Using reference gene primer amplification, nucleated cell counts were estimated. Sequenced by immunoSEQ multiplex PCR; TCRdb stores in-frame clones only, minus some. That table is the source of V, J and clone size, and D and trimming were worked out from the DNA. The sample carries over 50,000 clones, approximately 83% recorded once. The sequencing input was peripheral blood. The J gene is TRBJ2-2, the V gene TRBV28; possible D gene TRBD1, 5 bases. The origin of this receptor is a human donor in a cohort sampled during active COVID-19. For the CDR3, the DNA is TGTGCCAGCATCTCTGGACAGAACACCGGGGAGCTGTTTTTT. This encodes CASISGQNTGELFF.